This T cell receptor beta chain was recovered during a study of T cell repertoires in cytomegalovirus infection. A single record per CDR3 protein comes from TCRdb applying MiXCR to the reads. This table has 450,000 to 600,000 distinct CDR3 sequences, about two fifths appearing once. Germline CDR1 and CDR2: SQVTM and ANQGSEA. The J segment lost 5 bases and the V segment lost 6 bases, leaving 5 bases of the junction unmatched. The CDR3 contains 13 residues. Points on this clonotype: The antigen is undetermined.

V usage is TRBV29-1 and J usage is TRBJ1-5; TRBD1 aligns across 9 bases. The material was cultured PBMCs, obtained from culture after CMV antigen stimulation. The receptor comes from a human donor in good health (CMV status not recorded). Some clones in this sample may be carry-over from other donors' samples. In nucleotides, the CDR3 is TGCAGCGTGGGACAGGGTAAACATCAGCCCCAGCATTTT. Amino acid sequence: CSVGQGKHQPQHF. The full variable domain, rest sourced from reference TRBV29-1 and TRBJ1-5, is SAVISQKPSRDICQRGTSLTIQCQVDSQVTMMFWYRQQPGQSLTLIATANQGSEATYESGFVIDKFPISRPNLTFSTLTVSNMSPEDSSIYLCSVGQGKHQPQHFGDGTRLSIL.